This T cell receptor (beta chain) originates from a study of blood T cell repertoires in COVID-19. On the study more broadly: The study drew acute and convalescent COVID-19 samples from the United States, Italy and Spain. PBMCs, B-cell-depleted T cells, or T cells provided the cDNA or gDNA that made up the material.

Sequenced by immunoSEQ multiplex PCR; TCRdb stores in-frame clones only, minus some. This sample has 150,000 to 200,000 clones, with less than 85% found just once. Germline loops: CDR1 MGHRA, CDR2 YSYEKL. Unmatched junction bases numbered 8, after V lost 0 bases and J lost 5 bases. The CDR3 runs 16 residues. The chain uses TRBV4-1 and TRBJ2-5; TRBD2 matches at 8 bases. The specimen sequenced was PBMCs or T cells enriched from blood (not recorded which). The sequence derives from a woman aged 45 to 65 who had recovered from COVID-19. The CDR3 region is CASSQDGTGGQETQYF. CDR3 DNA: TGCGCCAGCAGCCAAGATGGGACGGGGGGGCAGGAGACCCAGTACTTC.